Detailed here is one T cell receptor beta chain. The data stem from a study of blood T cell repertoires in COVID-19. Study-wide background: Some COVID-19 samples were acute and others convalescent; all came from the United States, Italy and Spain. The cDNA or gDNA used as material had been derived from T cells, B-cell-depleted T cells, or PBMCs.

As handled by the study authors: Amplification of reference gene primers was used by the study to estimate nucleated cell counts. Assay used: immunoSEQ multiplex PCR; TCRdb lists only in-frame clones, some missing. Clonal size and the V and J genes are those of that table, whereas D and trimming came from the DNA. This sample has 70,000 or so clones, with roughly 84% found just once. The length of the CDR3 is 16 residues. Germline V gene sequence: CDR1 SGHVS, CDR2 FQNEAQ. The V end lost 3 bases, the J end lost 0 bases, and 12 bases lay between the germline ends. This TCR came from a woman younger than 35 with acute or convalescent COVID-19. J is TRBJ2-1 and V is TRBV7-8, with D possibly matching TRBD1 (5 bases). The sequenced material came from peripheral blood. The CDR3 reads CASSFRQTSSYNEQFF. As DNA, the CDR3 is TGTGCCAGCAGCTTTAGACAGACGAGCTCCTACAATGAGCAGTTCTTC.